The rows below give T cell receptor beta chains drawn from one sample of a study of blood T cell repertoires in COVID-19. TCRdb keeps only in-frame clones here, not all; method: immunoSEQ multiplex PCR. The sample records around 300,000 clones, 85% being singletons. The material sequenced was PBMCs or T cells enriched from blood (not recorded which). The receptors stem from a woman aged 50 to 60 who had recovered from COVID-19. The CDR3 runs from the conserved cysteine through the conserved F or W. The D gene is left open where the match is weak. Some rows have no size entry. The others give once, few or many, or a class for an expanded clone.

v_call	clone_size	d_call	j_call	cdr3_aa	cdr3_nt
TRBV6-5	few	-	TRBJ1-4	CASSQYATNEKLFF	TGTGCCAGCAGTCAGTATGCAACTAATGAAAAACTGTTTTTT
TRBV2	-	TRBD1	TRBJ1-1	CARRGQGATEAFF	TGTGCCAGGAGGGGACAGGGGGCTACTGAAGCTTTCTTT
TRBV12-3/TRBV12-4	once	TRBD1	TRBJ2-7	CASSWDSYEQYF	TGTGCCAGCAGTTGGGACAGCTACGAGCAGTACTTC
TRBV4-2	-	-	TRBJ1-2	CASSQDPLSDRWGYTF	TGTGCCAGCAGCCAAGATCCTTTATCGGACAGATGGGGCTACACCTTC
TRBV7-6	once	TRBD1	TRBJ1-2	CASSFGTGNGYTF	TGTGCCAGCAGCTTCGGGACAGGGAATGGCTACACCTTC
TRBV9	-	-	TRBJ2-1	CASSVARTINEQFF	TGTGCCAGCAGCGTAGCGCGGACTATCAATGAGCAGTTCTTC
TRBV19	-	TRBD2	TRBJ2-2	CASMQPGLAGTGELFF	TGTGCCAGTATGCAACCGGGACTAGCGGGAACCGGGGAGCTGTTTTTT
TRBV6-5	-	-	TRBJ1-2	CASSYSAANYGYTF	TGTGCCAGCAGTTATTCAGCGGCTAACTATGGCTACACCTTC
TRBV16	-	-	TRBJ1-1	CASSVRAGEGTEAFF	TGTGCCAGCAGCGTTAGGGCAGGGGAAGGGACTGAAGCTTTCTTT
TRBV21-1	-	-	TRBJ2-1	CASSKSRTSNYNEQFF	TGTGCCAGCAGCAAAAGTAGGACTAGCAACTACAATGAGCAGTTCTTC
TRBV7-9	-	-	TRBJ1-5	CASSLGPYSNQPQHF	TGTGCCAGCAGCTTGGGGCCTTATAGCAATCAGCCCCAGCATTTT
TRBV6-5	once	-	TRBJ2-3	CASSPRAADTQYF	TGTGCCAGCTCACCCAGGGCTGCAGATACGCAGTATTTT
TRBV27	-	TRBD1	TRBJ2-1	CASCPQGTVYNEQFF	TGTGCCAGCTGCCCACAGGGGACAGTCTACAATGAGCAGTTCTTC
TRBV2	-	-	TRBJ1-1	CASSEGFEGSNTEAFF	TGTGCCAGCAGTGAAGGTTTTGAGGGTTCGAACACTGAAGCTTTCTTT
TRBV20-1	-	-	TRBJ2-1	CSASKDYRDEQFF	TGCAGTGCTAGTAAGGACTACCGTGATGAGCAGTTCTTC
TRBV7-2	-	-	TRBJ1-4	CASSFRVNEKLFF	TGTGCCAGCAGCTTTCGGGTAAATGAAAAACTGTTTTTT
TRBV7-9	-	TRBD1	TRBJ1-1	CASSGGQRLAFF	TGTGCCAGCAGCGGGGGACAGCGGTTAGCTTTCTTT
TRBV5-1	few	TRBD2	TRBJ2-1	CASSRLALAGGSNEQFF	TGCGCCAGCAGCCGCCTAGCCCTAGCGGGGGGATCCAATGAGCAGTTCTTC
TRBV11-1	-	TRBD1	TRBJ2-5	CASSLQGGRKETQYF	TGTGCCAGCAGCCTACAGGGGGGAAGAAAAGAGACCCAGTACTTC
TRBV6-5	once	TRBD1	TRBJ2-7	CASSRGQGVNEQYF	TGTGCCAGCAGTAGAGGACAGGGAGTTAACGAGCAGTACTTC
TRBV4-3	few	-	TRBJ1-1	CASSQGPRTETEAFF	TGCGCCAGCAGCCAAGGACCCCGGACAGAAACTGAAGCTTTCTTT
TRBV28	-	-	TRBJ1-5	CASSIQGGDGNQPQHF	TGTGCCAGCAGTATTCAGGGAGGGGATGGCAATCAGCCCCAGCATTTT
TRBV7-7	-	-	TRBJ2-7	CASSFRAGALQYF	TGTGCCAGCAGCTTCCGCGCAGGGGCATTGCAGTACTTC
TRBV24-1	-	-	TRBJ1-4	CATSDFNPRVTNEKLFF	TGTGCCACCAGTGATTTCAACCCCCGGGTAACTAATGAAAAACTGTTTTTT
TRBV5-4	-	TRBD2	TRBJ2-5	CASRIAGGYETQYF	TGTGCCAGCAGGATAGCGGGGGGATATGAGACCCAGTACTTC
TRBV5-1	-	-	TRBJ1-1	CASSRPGLKAEAFF	TGCGCCAGCAGCCGCCCGGGACTCAAGGCTGAAGCTTTCTTT